The 25 T cell receptor beta chains presented below share a single source sample, sequenced in a study of blood T cell repertoires in COVID-19. Repertoires were generated with immunoSEQ multiplex PCR, while TCRdb's copy carries only in-frame clones and drops some. The table lists some 250,000 clones, 85% to 90% of them singletons. Specimen: peripheral blood. These receptors were collected from a woman between 70 and 85 years old with active or convalescent COVID-19.

This rearrangement joins TRBV4-2 to TRBJ1-3; TRBD1 matches at 7 bases. From germline, CDR1 is LGHNA and CDR2 YNFKEQ. The CDR3 loop spans 16 amino acids. V shed 4 bases and J 2 bases; nucleotides not matched to a gene: 8. This CDR3 is CASSLPTGETGNTIYF. In DNA, the CDR3 is TGTGCCAGCAGCCTACCTACAGGGGAAACTGGAAACACCATATATTTT.

The chain links TRBV7-9 to TRBJ2-7, with 7 nucleotides matching TRBD2. V was clipped by 4 bases and J by 3 bases; unmatched bases: 18. The CDR3 consists of 18 residues. The germline V gene has CDR1 SEHNR and CDR2 FQNEAQ (reference sequence). CDR3 DNA: TGTGCCAGCAGCTCATCACCGGGGGGTCTCAGACATAACTACGAGCAGTACTTC. Protein: CASSSSPGGLRHNYEQYF.

The chain links TRBV11-2 to TRBJ1-3; no clear D gene. CDR1 SGHAT and CDR2 FQNNGV come from the germline V gene. The CDR3 runs 14 residues. Between the trimmed V and J ends, which lost 5 bases and 3 bases, there was a span of 11 bases. The CDR3 loop reads CASSPSVGGNTIYF. The CDR3 nucleotides read TGTGCCAGCAGCCCCTCAGTTGGTGGAAACACCATATATTTT.

A single count supports this clone. The V call is TRBV5-4, the J call TRBJ1-1, with D tentatively TRBD1 (6 bases). V was shortened by 5 bases and J by 3 bases, with 11 bases between the two germline ends. This CDR3 is 13 amino acids long. Germline V CDR1 and CDR2: SGHNT, YYREEE (reference sequence). CDR3 residues: CASSLQGDTEAFF. CDR3 DNA sequence: TGTGCCAGCAGTCTACAGGGTGACACTGAAGCTTTCTTT.

CDR3 DNA sequence: TGTGCCAGCAGCTTTCGAACAGGGGAAGGAGATACGCAGTATTTT. Translation gives CASSFRTGEGDTQYF. The chain combines TRBV9 with TRBJ2-3; 7 nucleotides agree with TRBD1. Germline assignment: CDR1 SGDLS and CDR2 YYNGEE. The length of the CDR3 is 15 residues. J was trimmed by 5 bases and V by 4 bases; bases with no gene match: 10.

The rearrangement uses TRBV21-1 and TRBJ1-5; TRBD1, the table's D call, lacks a check against the DNA. TRBV21-1 has pseudogene status. CDR3 size: 15 residues. DNA of the CDR3: TGTGCCAGCAAAACAAAACGGGACAGTAATCAGCCCCAGCATTTT. This gives the protein CASKTKRDSNQPQHF.

The rearrangement uses TRBV10-3 and TRBJ1-5; D might be TRBD1 (6 bases). The germline V gene has CDR1 ENHRY and CDR2 SYGVKD. V lost 4 bases, J lost 2 bases, and 6 bases lay in between. This CDR3 has 13 residues. CDR3: CAISGTGNQPQHF. In nucleotides, the CDR3 is TGTGCCATCAGTGGGACAGGCAATCAGCCCCAGCATTTT.

The chain uses TRBV6-4 and TRBJ1-1; D not resolved. Germline assignment: CDR1 MRHNA and CDR2 SNTAGT. The CDR3 is made up of 13 amino acids. Trimming shortened V by 6 bases and J by 1 base, and 9 bases separated the two germline ends. The DNA for the CDR3 is TGTGCCAGCAGCTCATCAGAGAACACTGAAGCTTTCTTT. Protein: CASSSSENTEAFF.

The chain joins TRBV7-2 to TRBJ2-7; the D is unclear. This CDR3 contains 14 residues. Trimming shortened V by 1 base and J by 2 bases, and 9 bases separated the two germline ends. Germline assignment: CDR1 SGHTA and CDR2 FQGNSA. The DNA of the CDR3 is TGTGCCAGCAGCTTAGACACAGCTGCCTACGAGCAGTACTTC. It encodes CASSLDTAAYEQYF.

DNA of the CDR3: TGTGCCAGCACCATTGTGGGCCGCACAGATACGCAGTATTTT. This translates into CASTIVGRTDTQYF. The chain uses TRBV5-4 and TRBJ2-3, with D uncertain. The V end lost 6 bases, the J end lost 1 base, and 12 bases lay between the germline ends. The germline V gene encodes CDR1 SGHNT and CDR2 YYREEE (reference sequence). CDR3 length: 14 amino acids.

The J gene is TRBJ1-4, the V gene TRBV18; D possibly corresponds to TRBD1 (6 bases). Germline CDR1 and CDR2: KGHSH and LQKENI. V lost 5 bases and J lost 2, with 9 bases in between. The CDR3 is 14 amino acids. In DNA, the CDR3 is TGTGCCAGCTCAATACAGGGTACTAATGAAAAACTGTTTTTT. It is translated as CASSIQGTNEKLFF. Looking up the rest from reference TRBV18 and TRBJ1-4 gives the full variable domain: NAGVMQNPRHLVRRRGQEARLRCSPMKGHSHVYWYRQLPEEGLKFMVYLQKENIIDESGMPKERFSAEFPKEGPSILRIQQVVRGDSAAYFCASSIQGTNEKLFFGSGTQLSVL.

This chain joins TRBV24-1 and TRBJ2-2; the D gene is possibly TRBD1 (6 bases). Trimming pared 1 base from V and 3 bases from J, leaving 17 bases between. The CDR3 has 18 amino acids. From germline, CDR1 is KGHDR and CDR2 SFDVKD. The CDR3 DNA follows: TGTGCCACCAGTGATTTTTACACAGGGACCCGAGACACCGGGGAGCTGTTTTTT. Protein: CATSDFYTGTRDTGELFF.

The V and J genes are TRBV9 and TRBJ1-2; D gene ambiguous. Germline loops: CDR1 SGDLS, CDR2 YYNGEE. Trimming took off 3 bases at V and 5 bases at J, with 14 bases between the two ends. CDR3 length: 14 amino acids. The CDR3 DNA is TGTGCCAGCAGCGCCCCGGGGAGCTGGTATGGCTACACCTTC. Translated: CASSAPGSWYGYTF.

The chain has TRBV5-1 and TRBJ2-3, with TRBD2 matching 8 bases. Trimming at V came to 0 bases and at J to 4 bases, leaving 4 bases not matched to a gene. The CDR3 loop spans 15 amino acids. In germline, CDR1 is SGHRS, CDR2 YFSETQ. The CDR3 nucleotides read TGCGCCAGCAGCTTGGACGGGGGGGCCCCAGATACGCAGTATTTT. It encodes CASSLDGGAPDTQYF.

The CDR3 DNA sequence: TGTGCCAGCTCTACTACCTACAATGAGCAGTTCTTC. It yields the protein CASSTTYNEQFF. This chain joins TRBV9 and TRBJ2-1, with D unresolved. The V and J ends lost 7 bases and 2 bases respectively, with 7 bases between them. CDR1 and CDR2 (germline): SGDLS, YYNGEE. The CDR3 contains 12 residues.

The chain combines TRBV2 with TRBJ1-2; weak D call: TRBD1 (6 bases). Germline CDR1 SNHLY, CDR2 FYNNEI. CDR3 length: 15 residues. Trimming left V 0 bases short and J 4 bases short, with 12 bases between. CDR3 coding DNA: TGTGCCAGCAGTGAAGCGCGGGGGGCGGCCTATGGCTACACCTTC. Translated, it gives CASSEARGAAYGYTF.

Written as DNA, the CDR3 is TGTGCCACCAGCAACCCAGGGGCCCCCAAATCACCCCTCCACTTT. Its translation: CATSNPGAPKSPLHF. The chain combines TRBV15 with TRBJ1-6, with D possibly being TRBD1 (6 bases). V lost 4 bases and J lost 10, with 17 bases in between. The CDR3 covers 15 residues. Germline V gene lookup returns CDR1 LNHNV and CDR2 YYDKDF (reference sequence). Combining the CDR3 with reference TRBV15 and TRBJ1-6 gives the whole variable domain DAMVIQNPRYQVTQFGKPVTLSCSQTLNHNVMYWYQQKSSQAPKLLFHYYDKDFNNEADTPDNFQSRRPNTSFCFLDIRSPGLGDTAMYLCATSNPGAPKSPLHFGNGTRLTVT.

This chain links TRBV5-1 with TRBJ1-1; TRBD1 aligns across 8 bases. V was pared by 7 bases and J by 6 bases, with 11 bases of the junction left unmatched. From germline, CDR1 is SGHRS and CDR2 YFSETQ. The CDR3 has 14 amino acids. As DNA, the CDR3 is TGCGCCAGCGGACCTGACAGGGGAGTCCCTGAAGCTTTCTTT. Translated: CASGPDRGVPEAFF. Variable domain in full (rest from reference TRBV5-1 and TRBJ1-1): KAGVTQTPRYLIKTRGQQVTLSCSPISGHRSVSWYQQTPGQGLQFLFEYFSETQRNKGNFPGRFSGRQFSNSRSEMNVSTLELGDSALYLCASGPDRGVPEAFFGQGTRLTVV.

The genes are TRBV6-5 and TRBJ1-1; the D gene is possibly TRBD1 (6 bases). The CDR3 loop spans 12 amino acids. The germline gives CDR1 MNHEY, CDR2 SVGAGI. Trimming cost V 4 bases and J 10 bases, with 13 bases left between them. The CDR3 here is CASSSPGELAFF. In nucleotides, the CDR3 is TGTGCCAGCAGTTCACCAGGGGAGTTAGCTTTCTTT.

This clone was observed a single time. The chain has TRBV5-1 and TRBJ1-1; D is ambiguous. CDR1 SGHRS and CDR2 YFSETQ come from the germline V gene. This CDR3 has 15 amino acids. V was trimmed by 0 bases and J by 1 base, leaving 10 bases between them. The CDR3, as DNA: TGCGCCAGCAGCTTGGCCGTGGCGGGGAACACTGAAGCTTTCTTT. This sequence encodes CASSLAVAGNTEAFF. Full variable domain (rest looked up from reference TRBV5-1 and TRBJ1-1): KAGVTQTPRYLIKTRGQQVTLSCSPISGHRSVSWYQQTPGQGLQFLFEYFSETQRNKGNFPGRFSGRQFSNSRSEMNVSTLELGDSALYLCASSLAVAGNTEAFFGQGTRLTVV.

The chain combines TRBV14 with TRBJ2-1; no clear D gene. In germline, CDR1 is SGHDN, CDR2 FVKESK. Deletions cut 0 bases from V and 7 bases from J, with 10 bases between. This CDR3 has 14 residues. The CDR3 nucleotides read TGTGCCAGCAGCCAAGATCTTGCTCGGAATGAGCAGTTCTTC. Protein sequence: CASSQDLARNEQFF.

The rearrangement joins TRBV6-4 to TRBJ1-2, with 7 bases that match TRBD1. Germline V gene lookup returns CDR1 MRHNA and CDR2 SNTAGT. The CDR3 has 13 amino acids. The junction had 11 bases not matched to a gene; V was cut back by 10 bases and J by 6 bases. CDR3 sequence: CATIQGKVDGYTF. As DNA, the CDR3 is TGTGCCACCATACAGGGGAAGGTGGATGGCTACACCTTC.

J is TRBJ1-5 and V is TRBV28, with TRBD1 as a possible D gene (6 bases). The CDR3 runs to 12 residues. CDR1 is MDHEN, CDR2 SYDVKM, per germline. The V gene lost 8 bases and the J gene lost 11 bases, with 16 bases spanning the gap. CDR3 amino acids: CASQQGRQTQHF. The CDR3 nucleotides read TGTGCCAGCCAGCAGGGGCGCCAGACCCAGCATTTT.

The chain has TRBV21-1 and TRBJ1-5; the D call of TRBD1 is as the table states it, not checked on the DNA. TRBV21-1 is described as a pseudogene. CDR3 length equals 15 residues. The CDR3 is CASSKVGDKDQPQHF. For the CDR3, the DNA is TGTGCCAGCAGCAAAGTTGGGGACAAAGATCAGCCCCAGCATTTT.

The rearrangement uses TRBV6-1 and TRBJ1-2; no reliable D call. The V end lost 2 bases, the J end lost 6 bases, and 10 bases lay between the germline ends. The V gene's germline CDR1 is MNHNS and CDR2 SASEGT. This CDR3 has 13 residues. As DNA, the CDR3 is TGTGCCAGCAGTGAATACAGAAACAATGGCTACACCTTC. Protein: CASSEYRNNGYTF.